This is a list of T cell receptor beta chains from one sample in a study of T cells after yellow fever vaccination. Using its own MiXCR run on the 5' RACE reads, TCRdb lists one record per CDR3 protein. Of 170,000 or so distinct CDR3 sequences listed, approximately 6.2% are singletons. The starting material was CD4+ T cells sorted from PBMCs, obtained on the day of the first yellow fever vaccination. The receptors here all came from a man between 18 and 35 years old who received the YFV17D yellow fever vaccine. CDR3s include the opening cysteine and the closing phenylalanine or tryptophan. The order of the fields is V gene, clone size, J gene, D gene, CDR3 protein, CDR3 DNA. D genes are given only for firm matches. A clone size is listed for some rows: how often the clone was seen (once, few, many), or a class if it is expanded.

TRBV5-4	many	TRBJ2-1	NA	CASSLVANEQFF	TGTGCCAGCAGCTTGGTGGCGAATGAGCAGTTCTTC
TRBV27	NA	TRBJ2-7	TRBD1	CASSVLTGDSYEQYF	TGTGCCAGCAGTGTGCTGACAGGGGACTCCTACGAGCAGTACTTC
TRBV5-6	NA	TRBJ2-3	NA	CASRRLSTDTQYF	TGTGCCAGCAGGAGACTGAGCACAGATACGCAGTATTTT
TRBV30	few	TRBJ2-5	NA	CAWSLLAPQETQYF	TGTGCCTGGAGTCTCCTAGCGCCTCAAGAGACCCAGTACTTC
TRBV4-2	NA	TRBJ1-2	NA	CASSQEGHGTTRGYTF	TGTGCCAGCAGCCAAGAAGGACACGGGACTACTCGGGGCTACACCTTC
TRBV6-5	many	TRBJ1-4	NA	CASSYSEGAEKLFF	TGTGCCAGCAGTTACTCGGAGGGTGCGGAAAAACTGTTTTTT
TRBV20-1	few	TRBJ2-3	NA	CSATPATQATDTQYF	TGCAGTGCTACCCCGGCCACTCAGGCCACAGATACGCAGTATTTT
TRBV12-3/TRBV12-4	NA	TRBJ2-1	NA	CASSLKAGLFF	TGTGCCAGCAGTTTAAAGGCAGGGTTGTTCTTC
TRBV24-1	NA	TRBJ1-1	NA	CASRGRGTTEAFF	TGTGCCTCTCGGGGACGGGGAACTACTGAAGCTTTCTTT
TRBV7-6	many	TRBJ2-3	TRBD2	CASSFQGLASTDTQYF	TGTGCCAGCAGCTTTCAAGGACTAGCTAGCACAGATACGCAGTATTTT
TRBV29-1	many	TRBJ1-1	NA	CSVDPTVGQAFF	TGCAGCGTTGACCCCACAGTAGGTCAAGCTTTCTTT
TRBV5-2	NA	TRBJ2-2	NA	CAIRRDHRFQGNTGELFF	TGTGCCATCAGACGTGATCACAGGTTTCAGGGTAACACCGGGGAGCTGTTTTTT
TRBV5-1	many	TRBJ2-1	TRBD2	CASSFGTSMDEQFF	TGCGCCAGCAGCTTCGGGACTAGTATGGATGAGCAGTTCTTC
TRBV2	NA	TRBJ1-6	NA	CASSEEVFNSPLHF	TGTGCCAGCAGTGAAGAGGTTTTCAATTCACCCCTCCACTTT
TRBV9	few	TRBJ1-6	NA	CASSPERFQGTSPLHF	TGTGCCAGCAGCCCGGAGAGGTTCCAGGGTACTTCACCCCTCCACTTT
TRBV5-1	many	TRBJ2-5	TRBD1	CASSLTGAKETQYF	TGCGCCAGCAGCTTGACAGGGGCTAAAGAGACCCAGTACTTC
TRBV9	few	TRBJ2-5	TRBD1	CASSARTGSETQYF	TGTGCCAGCAGCGCCCGGACAGGATCGGAGACCCAGTACTTC
TRBV7-2	few	TRBJ2-1	TRBD1	CASRRDREGYEQFF	TGTGCCAGCAGACGGGACAGGGAGGGTTATGAGCAGTTCTTC
TRBV6-5	NA	TRBJ1-1	NA	CASSWGLMNTEAFF	TGTGCCAGCAGTTGGGGGCTAATGAACACTGAAGCTTTCTTT
TRBV5-1	many	TRBJ2-1	NA	CASSPDPSSYNEQFF	TGCGCCAGCAGCCCGGACCCGAGCTCCTACAATGAGCAGTTCTTC
TRBV2	many	TRBJ1-5	NA	CASSPNRSNQPQHF	TGTGCCAGCAGCCCTAACAGGAGCAATCAGCCCCAGCATTTT
TRBV29-1	many	TRBJ2-1	TRBD2	CSAPGLTSGGHNEQFF	TGCAGCGCCCCCGGGCTGACTAGCGGGGGCCACAATGAGCAGTTCTTC
TRBV5-5	NA	TRBJ2-2	NA	CASGPGLTGELFF	TGTGCCAGCGGCCCCGGGCTCACCGGGGAGCTGTTTTTT
TRBV10-3	many	TRBJ2-1	NA	CAISEYNNEQFF	TGTGCCATCAGTGAGTACAACAATGAGCAGTTCTTC
TRBV5-1	many	TRBJ2-5	NA	CASSPGGDRETQYF	TGCGCCAGCAGCCCGGGAGGGGACAGAGAGACCCAGTACTTC
TRBV5-4	NA	TRBJ2-3	TRBD2	CASSLAVVAGGTDTQYF	TGTGCCAGCAGCTTGGCCGTGGTAGCGGGGGGAACAGATACGCAGTATTTT
TRBV20-1	many	TRBJ2-7	NA	CSARNSYEQYF	TGCAGTGCTAGAAATTCCTACGAGCAGTACTTC
TRBV7-9	many	TRBJ1-1	NA	CASSLAGSSEEAFF	TGTGCCAGCAGCTTAGCGGGCAGCTCAGAAGAAGCTTTCTTT
TRBV5-1	many	TRBJ2-1	TRBD2	CASSLALTSGAYNEQFF	TGCGCCAGCAGCTTGGCCTTAACTAGCGGGGCCTACAATGAGCAGTTCTTC
TRBV27	few	TRBJ2-1	NA	CASSSLTRGSYNEQFF	TGTGCCAGCAGTTCTCTGACTAGGGGCTCCTACAATGAGCAGTTCTTC
TRBV29-1	many	TRBJ1-1	NA	CSAVGTRQTEAFF	TGCAGCGCCGTCGGGACAAGGCAGACTGAAGCTTTCTTT
TRBV5-1	NA	TRBJ2-1	TRBD2	CASSTYPLAGAMEEQFF	TGCGCCAGCAGCACCTACCCACTAGCGGGGGCCATGGAGGAGCAGTTCTTC
TRBV5-4	many	TRBJ2-3	TRBD2	CASRPPTSGGAADTQYF	TGTGCCAGCAGACCGCCGACTAGCGGGGGGGCCGCAGATACGCAGTATTTT
TRBV5-1	NA	TRBJ2-1	NA	CASSLDGTRNEQFF	TGCGCCAGCAGCTTGGATGGGACTCGCAATGAGCAGTTCTTC
TRBV7-3	few	TRBJ2-2	NA	CASSPATGELFF	TGTGCCAGCAGCCCTGCCACCGGGGAGCTGTTTTTT
TRBV3-1	many	TRBJ1-1	TRBD1	CASSQGAGGITEAFF	TGTGCCAGCAGCCAAGGGGCAGGGGGCATCACTGAAGCTTTCTTT
TRBV20-1	few	TRBJ1-4	NA	CSAVGGGSEKLFF	TGCAGTGCTGTTGGGGGGGGTAGTGAAAAACTGTTTTTT
TRBV5-4	many	TRBJ2-3	NA	CASSLKSPTDTQYF	TGTGCCAGCAGCTTAAAATCCCCCACAGATACGCAGTATTTT
TRBV3-1	few	TRBJ2-3	TRBD1	CASSQGGGSTDTQYF	TGTGCCAGCAGCCAAGGAGGGGGCTCGACAGATACGCAGTATTTT
TRBV7-9	NA	TRBJ2-7	TRBD1	CASSSQGTGPTYEQYF	TGTGCCAGCAGCTCGCAAGGGACAGGGCCTACCTACGAGCAGTACTTC
TRBV5-4	NA	TRBJ2-5	NA	CASASQETQYF	TGTGCCAGTGCGTCCCAAGAGACCCAGTACTTC
TRBV7-8	many	TRBJ2-5	NA	CASSLEWEETQYF	TGTGCCAGCAGCTTAGAGTGGGAAGAGACCCAGTACTTC
TRBV27	NA	TRBJ2-5	NA	CASSLQGGVVETQYF	TGTGCCAGCAGTTTACAGGGGGGTGTGGTGGAGACCCAGTACTTC
TRBV20-1	NA	TRBJ1-6	NA	CSAISGGRSSPLHF	TGCAGTGCTATTAGCGGGGGACGATCCTCACCCCTCCACTTT
TRBV11-2	few	TRBJ2-5	TRBD1	CASSLISAGGIGYQETQYF	TGTGCCAGCAGCTTAATCTCGGCAGGGGGCATAGGGTACCAAGAGACCCAGTACTTC
TRBV10-3	few	TRBJ2-5	TRBD1	CAISEQGEETQYF	TGTGCCATCAGTGAACAGGGGGAAGAGACCCAGTACTTC
TRBV7-2	NA	TRBJ2-2	NA	CASSLWAGYTGELFF	TGTGCCAGCAGCTTATGGGCAGGGTACACCGGGGAGCTGTTTTTT
TRBV5-1	few	TRBJ2-7	NA	CASSLEAGTYEQYF	TGCGCCAGCAGCTTGGAGGCAGGTACCTACGAGCAGTACTTC
TRBV3-1	many	TRBJ1-1	NA	CASSFQGGTEAFF	TGTGCCAGCAGCTTCCAGGGAGGCACTGAAGCTTTCTTT
TRBV5-1	few	TRBJ1-3	NA	CASSRDNSGNTIYF	TGCGCCAGCAGCCGGGATAACTCTGGAAACACCATATATTTT
TRBV5-6	NA	TRBJ1-1	NA	CASGPGPHTEAFF	TGTGCCAGCGGCCCAGGGCCTCACACTGAAGCTTTCTTT
TRBV7-2	many	TRBJ2-1	NA	CASSFRGSNEQFF	TGTGCCAGCAGCTTCAGGGGAAGTAATGAGCAGTTCTTC
TRBV7-3	many	TRBJ2-2	TRBD1	CASRLDRVGTGELFF	TGTGCCAGCAGACTTGACAGGGTGGGCACCGGGGAGCTGTTTTTT
TRBV15	NA	TRBJ2-2	NA	CATSREIQDTGELLF	TGTGCCACCAGCAGAGAGATACAGGACACCGGGGAGCTGCTTTTT